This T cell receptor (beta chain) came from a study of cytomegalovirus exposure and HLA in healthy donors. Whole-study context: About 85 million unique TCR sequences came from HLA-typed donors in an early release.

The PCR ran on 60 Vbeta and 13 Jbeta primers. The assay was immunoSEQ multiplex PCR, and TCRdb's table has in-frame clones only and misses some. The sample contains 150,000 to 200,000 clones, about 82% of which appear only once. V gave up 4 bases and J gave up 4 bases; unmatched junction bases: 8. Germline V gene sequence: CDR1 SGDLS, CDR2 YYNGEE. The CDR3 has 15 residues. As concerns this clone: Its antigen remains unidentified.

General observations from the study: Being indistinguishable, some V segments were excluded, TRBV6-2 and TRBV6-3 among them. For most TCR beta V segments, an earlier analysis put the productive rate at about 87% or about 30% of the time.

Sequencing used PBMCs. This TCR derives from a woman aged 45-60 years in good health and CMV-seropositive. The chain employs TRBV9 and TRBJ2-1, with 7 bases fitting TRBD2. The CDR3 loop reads CASSPLGLLYNEQFF. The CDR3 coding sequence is TGTGCCAGCAGCCCCTTGGGACTATTATACAATGAGCAGTTCTTC.